These 14 T cell receptor beta chains originate from one sample sequenced in a study of CXCR3-negative and CXCR3-positive naive CD8 T cells. No antigens are known for them. Study-wide points: In CXCR3-positive naive cells, the TRB CDR3s were more hydrophobic than in CXCR3-negative naive cells.

The libraries of TRB cDNA were prepared using 5' RACE with UMI labels. For each CDR3 protein, TCRdb gives one entry from its re-call of the 5' RACE reads, without DNA. The sample totals under 150,000 distinct CDR3 sequences; its top ten clones hold around 0.44%. Sequencing input: naive CXCR3+ CD8+ T cells from blood. The subset: CD45RO-CCR7+CD27+CD95- naive CD8+ T cells expressing CXCR3 (TNR3+). These receptors all come from a human donor in good health. Some clones in this sample may be carry-over from other donors' samples.

The chain carries TRBV20-1 and TRBJ2-7; TCRdb designates TRBD2, a call that cannot be tested without DNA. The length of the CDR3 is 13 residues. Germline V gene lookup returns CDR1 DFQATT and CDR2 SNEGSKA (reference sequence). CDR3 protein: CSDRPLAGVEQYF.

This chain connects TRBV13 to TRBJ2-7; TCRdb's assignment of TRBD1 cannot be checked, as there is no DNA. Germline assignment: CDR1 PRHDT and CDR2 FYEKMQ (reference sequence). There are 15 residues in the CDR3. CDR3 amino acids: CASSLGWGPSYEQYF.

The chain has TRBV14 and TRBJ2-1; the TCRdb call, TRBD2, lacks DNA for checking. Germline CDR1 and CDR2: SGHDN and FVKESK. This CDR3 comprises 15 residues. The CDR3 loop reads CASSQSGGPYNEQFF.

The chain employs TRBV10-3 and TRBJ2-3; TCRdb calls TRBD2, which cannot be checked without DNA. CDR3 length equals 12 residues. Germline loops: CDR1 ENHRY, CDR2 SYGVKD. This chain's CDR3 is CAISEADDTQYF.

This chain's CDR3 is CASSWGLAGYNEQFF. J is TRBJ2-1 and V is TRBV13; with no DNA, the TCRdb D assignment of TRBD2 cannot be verified. The CDR3 is 15 amino acids. Germline loops: CDR1 PRHDT, CDR2 FYEKMQ (reference sequence).

The rearrangement joins TRBV15 to TRBJ1-2; TCRdb's D call, TRBD1, is unchecked because there is no DNA. Germline V gives CDR1 LNHNV, CDR2 YYDKDF (reference sequence). CDR3 length equals 17 residues. The CDR3 reads CATSRGQGLSPNYGYTF.

This rearrangement joins TRBV5-4 to TRBJ2-1; as DNA is missing, the TRBD2 call by TCRdb cannot be tested. CDR1 SGHNT and CDR2 YYREEE come from the germline V gene (reference sequence). The CDR3 is made up of 18 amino acids. The CDR3 here is CASSETPDYLVPYNEQFF.

This chain's CDR3 is CASSPTVSLYEQYF. The chain links TRBV5-1 to TRBJ2-7. Germline CDR1 SGHRS, CDR2 YFSETQ. The CDR3 length is 14 residues.

This sequence joins TRBV9 and TRBJ2-6; the D call of TRBD1 rests on TCRdb alone, since no DNA is present to check it. Germline values: CDR1 SGDLS, CDR2 YYNGEE. The CDR3 consists of 19 residues. CDR3: CASSIYRDRDHSGANVLTF.

The rearrangement joins TRBV6-1 to TRBJ2-6. The germline gives CDR1 MNHNS, CDR2 SASEGT. This CDR3 contains 16 residues. The CDR3 here is CASSEASGTGANVLTF.

This rearrangement joins TRBV7-9 to TRBJ1-2; the D gene TCRdb calls, TRBD1, cannot be checked with no DNA. CDR3 size: 12 residues. The V gene's germline CDR1 is SEHNR and CDR2 FQNEAQ (reference sequence). The CDR3: CASSRGTDGYTF.

This chain connects TRBV25-1 to TRBJ2-7; TCRdb gives TRBD1 as the D gene, but with no DNA this cannot be confirmed. Germline CDR1 is MGHDK and CDR2 is SYGVNS. The CDR3 is made up of 18 amino acids. The CDR3 loop reads CASSEFFNRDGEPYEQYF.

The rearrangement joins TRBV12-3 or TRBV12-4 to TRBJ1-1. The CDR3 runs 12 residues. CDR3 protein: CASSLGSTEAFF.

The chain carries TRBV6-2 or TRBV6-3 and TRBJ2-7. The CDR3 is 12 residues long. Germline CDR1 reads MNHEY; CDR2 reads SVGEGT. Here the CDR3 reads CASSYTDYEQYF.